This TCR beta chain emerged from a study of blood T cell repertoires in COVID-19 (dated by TCRdb to the early 2020s). General notes on the study: Samples from collaborators originated in the United States, Italy and Spain and spanned both the acute and convalescent phases of COVID-19. Deeply sampled blood TCRbeta repertoires from subjects exposed to, actively infected with, or recovered from COVID-19 were included in the dataset. The prospective study material was composed of cDNA or gDNA derived from T cells, B-cell-depleted T cells, or PBMCs. Nearly every sample came with metadata listing a de-identified subject ID, COVID-19 status, age in years and sex. The samples were drawn from two sources: the first 160 participants of the ongoing ImmuneRACE study, and some 1,300 subjects contributed by 6 global collaborators. Where available, HLA class I and class II types were taken from metadata supplied by the sample provider and were not determined by assay-based typing. The repertoires were made available in a free public database intended to serve as a resource for research on the immune response to SARS-CoV-2. Points the paper makes about the study in general: Clinical and demographic metadata were provided uncurated, with the amount varying by source and participant.

TCRbeta CDR3 regions were amplified from genomic DNA by means of the immunoSEQ Assay, a bias-controlled multiplex PCR. The published analysis was carried out like this. Nucleated cell counts per sample were estimated from amplification of reference gene primers within the assay. To quantify the absolute abundance of each unique TCRbeta CDR3 rearrangement, sequence reads were collapsed and filtered. Productive Simpson clonality was computed per sample as the square root of Simpson's diversity index over productive rearrangements. This is the immuneACCESS table as TCRdb keeps it, with only in-frame sequences that have V and J called. A part of the clones is gone; compared with another copy, unresolved V genes explain less than half, and the rest is unexplained. The DNA gave D and trimming, while V, J and clone size come from that table. For this sample the table gives roughly 390,000 clones, of which more than 70% were detected only once. The ten largest make up about 9.4% of the sample.

One collaborating source in Seattle enrolled patients while the patients were actively infected and followed the patients over time throughout the course of disease. Each collaborating institution followed its own protocols to collect whole blood in K2EDTA tubes. Collaborator samples were shipped for TCRbeta analysis as frozen whole blood, isolated PBMCs, or DNA extracted from either sample type. From a lookup of the germline V gene, CDR1 and CDR2 are KGHSH and LQKENI. V and J are trimmed by 1 base and 0 bases, and the gene matches miss 5 bases of the junction. The CDR3 runs 16 amino acids, cysteine and phenylalanine included. The retained sequence is limited to the CDR3, 48 bases, with the frame set at the first base. Note on this clone: The clone's antigen remains unknown. It has no much larger one-base neighbor in the sample; base qualities were not kept.

The rearranged chain carries TRBV18 and TRBJ1-2, and 7 junctional nucleotides match TRBD1. The sequencing input was peripheral blood. The clonotype comes from a woman aged 30 to 39 with COVID-19, enrolled during active disease. The DNA sequence reads TGTGCCAGCTCACCACTGCAGGGGGTTACTAACTATGGCTACACCTTC. This encodes CASSPLQGVTNYGYTF.